This passage covers 17 T cell receptor beta chains from one sample sequenced in a study of Ad26.COV2.S vaccination and SARS-CoV-2 variants. Treatment here: approximately 18 received Ad26.COV2.S at low or high dose, single or two shots; roughly five received placebo; per-sample allocation not given. Day 63 after the first vaccine or placebo injection was the time point for sampling. Some clones are missing from TCRdb's copy, which holds only in-frame ones; the method was immunoSEQ multiplex PCR. Among 450,000 to 550,000 clones, nearly 90% were seen once, and the ten largest hold 1.5% to 2%. This sample comprised peripheral blood, obtained in a trial of Ad26.COV2.S vaccine versus placebo. All receptors come from a person aged 18-65 years who received the Ad26.COV2.S COVID-19 vaccine or a placebo.

The chain's CDR3 is CASSVDPTETQYF. CDR3 nucleotides: TGTGCCAGCAGCGTAGACCCGACCGAGACCCAGTACTTC. V and J are TRBV9 and TRBJ2-5; D is unclear. The V end was cut by 0 bases, the J end by 5 bases, with 8 bases between. The germline V gene has CDR1 SGDLS and CDR2 YYNGEE. This CDR3 has 13 amino acids.

The V call is TRBV2, the J call TRBJ1-2, with D unclear. The V and J ends lost 3 bases and 3 bases respectively, with 11 bases between them. The CDR3 is 14 amino acids. CDR1 is SNHLY, CDR2 FYNNEI, per germline. The CDR3 spells CASSDTGAYYGYTF. CDR3 sequence (DNA): TGTGCCAGCAGTGACACTGGAGCCTACTATGGCTACACCTTC.

The chain carries TRBV25-1 and TRBJ2-2; D call uncertain. Germline CDR1 MGHDK, CDR2 SYGVNS. The CDR3 runs to 14 residues. V was shortened by 5 bases and J by 1 base, with 8 bases between the two germline ends. CDR3 region: CASSSRQNTGELFF. CDR3 bases: TGTGCCAGCAGTTCGAGACAGAACACCGGGGAGCTGTTTTTT.

The chain couples TRBV5-1 to TRBJ2-7; 9 bases are a match to TRBD1. CDR3 length: 14 amino acids. The V segment lost 4 bases and the J segment 6 bases; nucleotides outside the gene matches: 8. The germline gives CDR1 SGHRS, CDR2 YFSETQ. The CDR3 spells CASSNWDRAGEQYF. In DNA form, the CDR3 reads TGCGCCAGCAGCAACTGGGACAGGGCGGGCGAGCAGTACTTC.

V usage is TRBV7-9 and J usage is TRBJ2-1; 10 nucleotides line up with TRBD2. CDR3 length equals 16 residues. With V trimmed by 5 bases and J by 6 bases, 10 bases remained unmatched. CDR1 and CDR2 from the germline V gene are SEHNR and FQNEAQ (reference sequence). The CDR3 loop reads CASSHTGTSAFNEQFF. CDR3 in DNA: TGTGCCAGCAGCCACACCGGGACTAGCGCCTTCAATGAGCAGTTCTTC.

The chain is built from TRBV6-5 and TRBJ2-1, with TRBD2 matching over 13 bases. V was pared by 4 bases and J by 5 bases, with 2 bases of the junction left unmatched. CDR3 length: 15 amino acids. Germline V gives CDR1 MNHEY, CDR2 SVGAGI. DNA of the CDR3: TGTGCCAGCAGTTGGGGACTAGCGGGGAACAATGAGCAGTTCTTC. Translating it yields CASSWGLAGNNEQFF.

The CDR3 coding sequence is TGTGCCACCAAAAGGACTAGCGGGGGCATAGAGACCCAGTACTTC. This gives the protein CATKRTSGGIETQYF. This chain links TRBV15 with TRBJ2-5; 13 bases fit TRBD2. The CDR3 contains 15 residues. Germline CDR1 reads LNHNV; CDR2 reads YYDKDF (reference sequence). V shed 7 bases, J shed 4 bases, and the junction held 6 bases outside the gene matches.

The V call is TRBV6-5, the J call TRBJ1-1; TRBD1 might be the D (5 bases). The CDR3 consists of 16 residues. CDR1 is MNHEY, CDR2 SVGAGI, per germline. V lost 2 bases and J 1 base, leaving 14 bases between the germline ends. CDR3 protein: CASSYDPDSANTEAFF. CDR3 bases: TGTGCCAGCAGTTACGACCCAGACAGCGCGAACACTGAAGCTTTCTTT.

This clone was detected once. The chain is built from TRBV11-1 and TRBJ2-1; D unclear. This CDR3 contains 15 residues. CDR1 is SGHAT, CDR2 FQDESV, per germline (reference sequence). Trimming left V 1 base short and J 1 base short, with 8 bases between. CDR3 in amino acids: CASSLGQPSYNEQFF. CDR3 coding DNA: TGTGCCAGCAGCTTAGGGCAGCCTTCCTACAATGAGCAGTTCTTC.

The rearrangement links TRBV5-1 to TRBJ2-7, with D perhaps TRBD1 (6 bases). Germline CDR1 is SGHRS and CDR2 is YFSETQ. This CDR3 has 13 amino acids. V was clipped by 5 bases and J by 3 bases, with 12 bases between them. The CDR3 coding sequence is TGCGCCAGCAGTCACACAGGGTTCTACGAGCAGTACTTC. It is translated as CASSHTGFYEQYF.

The chain is built from TRBV29-1 and TRBJ1-1, with D hard to call. Germline V CDR1 and CDR2: SQVTM, ANQGSEA. The CDR3 is 13 amino acids. V lost 0 bases to trimming and J lost 5 bases, with 10 bases between them. The chain's CDR3 is CSVEDQIGTEAFF. The CDR3 nucleotides read TGCAGCGTTGAAGATCAGATTGGGACTGAAGCTTTCTTT.

The rearrangement joins TRBV29-1 to TRBJ1-1; D remains ambiguous. Germline V CDR1 and CDR2: SQVTM, ANQGSEA. V lost 3 bases and J 1 base, leaving 9 bases between the germline ends. CDR3 length equals 13 residues. CDR3 nucleotides: TGCAGCGTTGAGGTATCCAAGAACACTGAAGCTTTCTTT. Protein: CSVEVSKNTEAFF.

The rearrangement links TRBV7-2 to TRBJ1-1; the D is unclear. Trimming removed 1 base from V and 1 base from J, with 13 bases in between. The CDR3 is 16 residues long. Germline V CDR1 and CDR2: SGHTA, FQGNSA. The CDR3 loop is CASSLESLGGNTEAFF. CDR3 DNA sequence: TGTGCCAGCAGCTTAGAGTCCCTCGGAGGGAACACTGAAGCTTTCTTT.

In regard to this clone: Sequence at one end of the junction differs from germline and may be a read error. This CDR3 is CAISEWFLAGFTDTQYF. DNA for the CDR3: TGTGCCATCAGCGAGTGGTTTCTAGCGGGGTTCACAGATACGCAGTATTTT. The chain combines TRBV10-3 with TRBJ2-3; 9 bases map to TRBD2. CDR1 and CDR2 from the germline V gene are ENHRY and SYGVKD. This CDR3 has 17 amino acids.

This chain links TRBV4-1 with TRBJ2-5; D might be TRBD2 (6 bases). V was pared by 0 bases and J by 2 bases, with 22 bases between. This CDR3 is 19 amino acids long. CDR1 and CDR2 (germline): MGHRA, YSYEKL. DNA for the CDR3: TGCGCCAGCAGCCAAGAGAGATCAGGCGGGATATCAGGTCAAGAGACCCAGTACTTC. Amino acids: CASSQERSGGISGQETQYF.

The rearrangement joins TRBV7-9 to TRBJ2-1; D is uncertain. CDR1 and CDR2 from the germline V gene are SEHNR and FQNEAQ (reference sequence). There are 14 residues in the CDR3. The V and J ends lost 3 bases and 4 bases respectively, with 10 bases between them. CDR3 in amino acids: CASSFGPDYNEQFF. The CDR3, as DNA: TGTGCCAGCAGCTTCGGACCGGATTACAATGAGCAGTTCTTC. Based on the CDR3 plus reference TRBV7-9 and TRBJ2-1, the full variable domain is DTGVSQNPRHKITKRGQNVTFRCDPISEHNRLYWYRQTLGQGPEFLTYFQNEAQLEKSRLLSDRFSAERPKGSFSTLEIQRTEQGDSAMYLCASSFGPDYNEQFFGPGTRLTVL.

V usage is TRBV7-9 and J usage is TRBJ1-1; D is perhaps TRBD1 (6 bases). With 10 bases removed from V and 1 base from J, the gap between germline ends came to 13 bases. Germline values: CDR1 SEHNR, CDR2 FQNEAQ (reference sequence). This CDR3 comprises 13 residues. The CDR3 loop reads CATTDSWNTEAFF. DNA for the CDR3: TGTGCCACCACGGACAGTTGGAACACTGAAGCTTTCTTT.